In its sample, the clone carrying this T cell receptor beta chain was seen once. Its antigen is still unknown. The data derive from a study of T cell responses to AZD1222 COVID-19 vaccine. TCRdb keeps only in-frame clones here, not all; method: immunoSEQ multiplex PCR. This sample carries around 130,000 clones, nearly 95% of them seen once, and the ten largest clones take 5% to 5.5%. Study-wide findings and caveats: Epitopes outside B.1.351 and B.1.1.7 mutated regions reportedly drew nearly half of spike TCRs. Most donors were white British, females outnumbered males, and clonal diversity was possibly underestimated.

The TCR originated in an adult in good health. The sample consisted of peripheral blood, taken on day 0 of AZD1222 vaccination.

CDR3 sequence (DNA): TGTGCCACCAGCGGGACTAGCGGCTACGAGCAGTACTTC. It encodes CATSGTSGYEQYF. The genes are TRBV6-5 and TRBJ2-7; TRBD2 matches at 11 bases. The CDR3 loop spans 13 amino acids. CDR1 is MNHEY, CDR2 SVGAGI, per germline. Unmatched junction bases numbered 5, after V lost 10 bases and J lost 3 bases.